The clone carrying this TCR beta chain has a single count. Its antigen is still unknown. The data derive from a study of T cell responses to AZD1222 COVID-19 vaccine. Study-wide results and caveats: Without day 14 samples, only post-peak T cell repertoires were studied. Receipt of two AZD1222 doses was followed by a rise in Spike-specific TCR breadth and depth.

Libraries were prepared by immunoSEQ multiplex PCR; TCRdb keeps only in-frame clonotypes and omits some of them. The sample comprises 150,000 to 200,000 clones, approximately 94% of which are singletons, and under 6% rests with the top ten. The V gene lost 8 bases and the J gene lost 4 bases, with 12 bases spanning the gap. Germline CDR1 LNHDA, CDR2 SQIVND (reference sequence). The CDR3 covers 13 residues. Specimen: peripheral blood, collected 28 days after the second AZD1222 dose. V usage is TRBV19 and J usage is TRBJ2-1; D unclear. This sequence originates from an adult who received the AZD1222 COVID-19 vaccine. CDR3 sequence: CASDGEEYNEQFF. DNA of the CDR3: TGTGCCAGTGACGGTGAAGAGTACAATGAGCAGTTCTTC.